The 20 T cell receptor beta chains reported below all come from one sample, sequenced in a study of shared clonotypes between healthy human individuals. Sequencing was performed with immunoSEQ multiplex PCR; in TCRdb, only in-frame clones are kept and a portion is missing. The sample has 2 million to 2.5 million clones; under 95% are singletons. Sequencing used naive CD4+ T cells from PBMCs. Indicated subset: CD45RA+ positively selected. The receptors stem from a man between 18 and 35 years old in good health. Some clones in this sample may be carry-over from other donors' samples.

The J gene is TRBJ1-5, the V gene TRBV27; TRBD1 matches 7 bases. CDR1 and CDR2 from the germline V gene are MNHEY and SMNVEV (reference sequence). After removal of 5 bases from V and 6 bases from J, the junction contained 13 bases not matched to a gene. The CDR3 is made up of 16 amino acids. The CDR3 reads CASSRQGLGGSQPQHF. In DNA, the CDR3 is TGTGCCAGCAGTCGACAGGGTCTGGGGGGGAGTCAGCCCCAGCATTTT.

This chain uses TRBV19 with TRBJ2-7, with no clear D. This CDR3 comprises 15 residues. CDR1 is LNHDA and CDR2 is SQIVND in the germline V gene (reference sequence). V was trimmed by 3 bases and J by 0 bases, leaving 12 bases between them. CDR3 sequence: CASSIMRQSSYEQYF. As DNA, the CDR3 is TGTGCCAGTAGTATTATGCGGCAGAGCTCCTACGAGCAGTACTTC.

This chain links TRBV5-1 with TRBJ1-5; no definite D call. This CDR3 has 14 amino acids. The V gene lost 4 bases and the J gene lost 8 bases, with 16 bases spanning the gap. Per the germline V gene, CDR1 is SGHRS and CDR2 is YFSETQ. The CDR3 reads CASSPGQVFEPQHF. The CDR3 DNA sequence: TGCGCCAGCAGCCCAGGCCAGGTCTTTGAGCCCCAGCATTTT. Variable domain in full (rest from reference TRBV5-1 and TRBJ1-5): KAGVTQTPRYLIKTRGQQVTLSCSPISGHRSVSWYQQTPGQGLQFLFEYFSETQRNKGNFPGRFSGRQFSNSRSEMNVSTLELGDSALYLCASSPGQVFEPQHFGDGTRLSIL.

As DNA, the CDR3 is TGCGCCAGCAGCTTCGGGGTGGGAGGCAATCAGCCCCAGCATTTT. It yields the protein CASSFGVGGNQPQHF. V and J are TRBV5-1 and TRBJ1-5, with D unresolved. Germline CDR1 SGHRS, CDR2 YFSETQ. The CDR3 contains 15 residues. V was clipped by 2 bases and J by 2 bases, with 11 bases between them.

The rearrangement uses TRBV28 and TRBJ1-5, with TRBD1 as a possible D gene (5 bases). The V end lost 7 bases, the J end lost 1 base, and 17 bases lay between the germline ends. The CDR3 runs to 16 residues. The germline V gene encodes CDR1 MDHEN and CDR2 SYDVKM. The CDR3 is CASINIGVLSNQPQHF. DNA of the CDR3: TGTGCCAGCATCAATATAGGGGTTCTCAGCAATCAGCCCCAGCATTTT.

The V gene is TRBV7-3, the J gene TRBJ2-3; 7 bases are shared with TRBD2. Germline CDR1 reads SGHTA; CDR2 reads FQGTGA. V gave up 3 bases and J gave up 6 bases; unmatched junction bases: 9. The CDR3 runs to 15 residues. CDR3 residues: CASSFGTSDGDTQYF. DNA of the CDR3: TGTGCCAGCAGCTTTGGAACTAGCGATGGCGATACGCAGTATTTT. Together with reference TRBV7-3 and TRBJ2-3, the CDR3 gives the full variable domain: GAGVSQTPSNKVTEKGKYVELRCDPISGHTALYWYRQSLGQGPEFLIYFQGTGAADDSGLPNDRFFAVRPEGSVSTLKIQRTERGDSAVYLCASSFGTSDGDTQYFGPGTRLTVL.

Note on this clone: The sample contains more than one DNA sequence encoding this CDR3. V gene TRBV7-2 combines with J gene TRBJ2-3; TRBD1 or TRBD2 may be the D gene (5 bases each). The V end was cut by 1 base, the J end by 1 base, with 9 bases between. There are 15 residues in the CDR3. Germline V gives CDR1 SGHTA, CDR2 FQGNSA. CDR3 amino acids: CASSLVRGGTDTQYF. Here the CDR3 DNA reads TGTGCCAGCAGCTTAGTGAGAGGGGGCACAGATACGCAGTATTTT.

The rearrangement uses TRBV9 and TRBJ2-3; D unclear. The ends were cut back, 1 base at V and 1 base at J, with 10 bases in the middle. The germline CDR1 and CDR2 sequences are SGDLS and YYNGEE. There are 15 residues in the CDR3. The CDR3 here is CASSVNQVGTDTQYF. The CDR3, as DNA: TGTGCCAGCAGCGTAAACCAGGTGGGCACAGATACGCAGTATTTT.

Notes on this clone: Other DNA sequences in this specimen translate into the identical CDR3. The chain joins TRBV18 to TRBJ2-3; 8 nucleotides line up with TRBD1. The V gene's germline CDR1 is KGHSH and CDR2 LQKENI. The CDR3 totals 15 residues. V was clipped by 3 bases and J by 1 base; unmatched bases: 3. The CDR3 DNA is TGTGCCAGCTCACCTACGGGACAGGGCACAGATACGCAGTATTTT. It translates to CASSPTGQGTDTQYF.

The chain couples TRBV6-1 to TRBJ2-5; D unresolved. The CDR3 spans 13 residues. The V end was cut by 4 bases, the J end by 5 bases, with 11 bases between. Germline assignment: CDR1 MNHNS and CDR2 SASEGT. In nucleotides, the CDR3 is TGTGCCAGCAGTGGGGGAATACAGGAGACCCAGTACTTC. It specifies CASSGGIQETQYF.

V and J are TRBV5-1 and TRBJ2-2, with D hard to call. This CDR3 region has 14 residues. CDR1 and CDR2 (germline): SGHRS, YFSETQ. V was cut by 0 bases and J by 3 bases, with 6 bases left in between. The CDR3 loop reads CASSLGRYTGELFF. CDR3 DNA: TGCGCCAGCAGCTTGGGGCGGTACACCGGGGAGCTGTTTTTT.

The count of this clone is one. The chain links TRBV6-5 to TRBJ1-1; D not certain. The length of the CDR3 is 15 residues. Per germline, CDR1 MNHEY and CDR2 SVGAGI. V lost 0 bases and J 3 bases, leaving 11 bases between the germline ends. The chain's CDR3 is CASSYSAGVDTEAFF. DNA for the CDR3: TGTGCCAGCAGTTACTCGGCTGGTGTCGACACTGAAGCTTTCTTT.

This chain links TRBV4-2 with TRBJ2-7, with a possible D match to TRBD2 (6 bases). This CDR3 is built from 16 residues. Germline V gene data show CDR1 as LGHNA and CDR2 as YNFKEQ. V lost 4 bases to trimming and J lost 0 bases, with 16 bases between them. The DNA of the CDR3 is TGTGCCAGCAGCCCCGGGGGAGCGGGCCTCTCCTACGAGCAGTACTTC. Its protein is CASSPGGAGLSYEQYF.

The chain carries TRBV10-1 and TRBJ2-1, with TRBD2 matching over 12 bases. J gave up 6 bases and V 3 bases, and 12 bases lay outside the gene matches. The germline V gene encodes CDR1 WNHNN and CDR2 SYGVQD (reference sequence). The length of the CDR3 is 18 residues. CDR3 nucleotides: TGCGCCAGCAGTGACGAGACTAGCGGGAGCCCGGATATCAATGAGCAGTTCTTC. This translates into CASSDETSGSPDINEQFF.

This clone appeared a single time. The chain couples TRBV28 to TRBJ2-3, with 7 bases identical to TRBD1. The CDR3 is made up of 15 amino acids. Per the germline V gene, CDR1 is MDHEN and CDR2 is SYDVKM. Unmatched junction bases numbered 7, after V lost 2 bases and J lost 5 bases. The chain's CDR3 is CASSLPPGGRDTQYF. As DNA, the CDR3 is TGTGCCAGCAGTTTACCCCCAGGGGGAAGAGATACGCAGTATTTT.

The CDR3 reads CASSLFAGDAFNYGYTF. The CDR3 DNA reads as TGTGCCAGCAGCTTATTTGCCGGGGATGCGTTTAACTATGGCTACACCTTC. V usage is TRBV7-9 and J usage is TRBJ1-2, with unresolved D. Trimming cost V 2 bases and J 1 base, with 17 bases left between them. The CDR3 sequence is 17 residues long. The germline gives CDR1 SEHNR, CDR2 FQNEAQ (reference sequence).

V gene TRBV4-3 combines with J gene TRBJ2-4; a possible D gene is TRBD1 (6 bases). Trimming took off 4 bases at V and 0 bases at J, with 19 bases between the two ends. The CDR3 runs to 18 residues. From germline, CDR1 is LGHNA and CDR2 YSLEER. CDR3 bases: TGCGCCAGCAGCCCGACCCCCGGGACACCCTTAGCCAAAAACATTCAGTACTTC. It specifies CASSPTPGTPLAKNIQYF.

The chain uses TRBV30 and TRBJ1-2; D is unresolved. The germline gives CDR1 GTSNPN, CDR2 SVGIG (reference sequence). The CDR3 runs 13 residues. Trimming removed 2 bases from V and 0 bases from J, with 7 bases in between. Here the CDR3 reads CAWSFSTNYGYTF. The DNA of the CDR3 is TGTGCCTGGAGTTTCAGTACTAACTATGGCTACACCTTC. The full variable domain, completed using reference TRBV30 and TRBJ1-2, is SQTIHQWPATLVQPVGSPLSLECTVEGTSNPNLYWYRQAAGRGLQLLFYSVGIGQISSEVPQNLSASRPQDRQFILSSKKLLLSDSGFYLCAWSFSTNYGYTFGSGTRLTVV.

The rearrangement uses TRBV30 and TRBJ1-1; D gene ambiguous. CDR1 is GTSNPN, CDR2 SVGIG, per germline (reference sequence). The CDR3 is 11 amino acids. Trimming cost V 2 bases and J 6 bases, with 7 bases left between them. The CDR3 protein is CAWSRIPEAFF. CDR3 coding DNA: TGTGCCTGGAGTCGAATCCCTGAAGCTTTCTTT. The full variable domain, its missing parts supplied by reference TRBV30 and TRBJ1-1, is SQTIHQWPATLVQPVGSPLSLECTVEGTSNPNLYWYRQAAGRGLQLLFYSVGIGQISSEVPQNLSASRPQDRQFILSSKKLLLSDSGFYLCAWSRIPEAFFGQGTRLTVV.

On this clone: This same CDR3 is encoded by further DNA sequences in the sample. The chain carries TRBV28 and TRBJ2-7; TRBD1 agrees at 7 bases. Germline CDR1 and CDR2: MDHEN and SYDVKM. V shed 2 bases and J 2 bases; nucleotides not matched to a gene: 3. CDR3 size: 14 residues. DNA for the CDR3: TGTGCCAGCAGTTTAGGACAGGATCCCTACGAGCAGTACTTC. It translates to CASSLGQDPYEQYF.